This is a list of T cell receptor beta chains from one sample in a study of blood T cell repertoires in COVID-19. Libraries were prepared by immunoSEQ multiplex PCR; TCRdb keeps only in-frame clonotypes and omits some of them. The table includes more than 150,000 clones, more than 80% detected once. The material sequenced was peripheral blood. These receptors came from a human donor in a cohort sampled during active COVID-19. Each CDR3 is given with its conserved first and last residue. A D gene is named only where the DNA matches it firmly. A row's size may be missing; if present it is once, few, many or a size class.

V: TRBV7-9
J: TRBJ1-1
D: .
size: once
DNA: TGTGCCAGCAACCCGACCGGGGGGCGGACTGAAGCTTTCTTT
CDR3: CASNPTGGRTEAFF

V: TRBV7-8
J: TRBJ2-1
D: .
size: .
DNA: TGTGCCAGCAGCTTAGGGACAAGACAGGTCTTATTCAATGAGCAGTTCTTC
CDR3: CASSLGTRQVLFNEQFF

V: TRBV6-5
J: TRBJ1-3
D: .
size: .
DNA: TGTGCCAGCAGTTACTCGAGATCAAGCGTCCGAGACACCATATATTTT
CDR3: CASSYSRSSVRDTIYF

V: TRBV9
J: TRBJ1-1
D: .
size: few
DNA: TGTGCCAGCAGCCTCGTGGACAGACGAAACACTGAAGCTTTCTTT
CDR3: CASSLVDRRNTEAFF

V: TRBV4-1
J: TRBJ2-4
D: .
size: .
DNA: TGCGCCAGCAGCCAATATTACCTCCCGGGACACAGTATCAAAAACATTCAGTACTTC
CDR3: CASSQYYLPGHSIKNIQYF

V: TRBV11-2
J: TRBJ2-7
D: .
size: .
DNA: TGTGCCAGCAGCTTGAACCACAGGGACGAGCAGTACTTC
CDR3: CASSLNHRDEQYF

V: TRBV29-1
J: TRBJ1-1
D: TRBD1
size: .
DNA: TGCAGCGTTGGGACAGGGGGGGCTGAAGCTTTCTTT
CDR3: CSVGTGGAEAFF

V: TRBV2
J: TRBJ2-4
D: .
size: .
DNA: TGTGCCAGCAGGGAGGAGAACATTCAGTACTTC
CDR3: CASREENIQYF

V: TRBV11-1
J: TRBJ2-7
D: TRBD1
size: .
DNA: TGTGCCAGCAGCGCGAGTCCGGGACAGGGCTACGAGCAGTACTTC
CDR3: CASSASPGQGYEQYF

V: TRBV2
J: TRBJ1-5
D: TRBD1
size: .
DNA: TGTGCCAGCAGTGAAGCAGGACAGGGGCATCAGCCCCAGCATTTT
CDR3: CASSEAGQGHQPQHF

V: TRBV6-1
J: TRBJ1-5
D: .
size: .
DNA: TGTGCCAGCAGTGAGCTGACAGCTCAGCCCCAGCATTTT
CDR3: CASSELTAQPQHF

V: TRBV21-1
J: TRBJ1-1
D: .
size: .
DNA: TGTGCCAGCAGCAAGGGAGAGGGGCCTTCCGGCGGGGACACTGAAGCTTTCTTT
CDR3: CASSKGEGPSGGDTEAFF

V: TRBV18
J: TRBJ2-7
D: TRBD2
size: .
DNA: TGTGCCAGCCGCCTAGCGGGGGGGCCCTACGAGCAGTACTTC
CDR3: CASRLAGGPYEQYF

V: TRBV7-6
J: TRBJ1-3
D: TRBD1
size: .
DNA: TGTGCCAGCAGCATAATCTGGACAGGGCACAGTTATTGGAGCTCTGGAAACACCATATATTTT
CDR3: CASSIIWTGHSYWSSGNTIYF

V: TRBV2
J: TRBJ2-5
D: TRBD2
size: .
DNA: TGTGCCAGCAGCACAGGTAGCGGGGGTCGGGAGACCCAGTACTTC
CDR3: CASSTGSGGRETQYF

V: TRBV9
J: TRBJ2-1
D: .
size: once
DNA: TGTGCCAGCAGCGTCGACATCCCGAGCTCCTACAATGAGCAGTTCTTC
CDR3: CASSVDIPSSYNEQFF

V: TRBV9
J: TRBJ2-1
D: .
size: .
DNA: TGTGCCAGCAGTACCCTAACCAATGAGCAGTTCTTC
CDR3: CASSTLTNEQFF

V: TRBV5-1
J: TRBJ2-7
D: TRBD1
size: .
DNA: TGCGCCAGCAGCTTTAGGCAGGGGGACCACGAGCAGTACTTC
CDR3: CASSFRQGDHEQYF

V: TRBV5-1
J: TRBJ1-3
D: .
size: .
DNA: TGCGCCAGCAGTTTAGGACAGAACTCTGGAAACACCATATATTTT
CDR3: CASSLGQNSGNTIYF

V: TRBV9
J: TRBJ1-3
D: .
size: .
DNA: TGTGCCAGCAGCGTGACCTCTCAAAGAGGTGGAAACACCATATATTTT
CDR3: CASSVTSQRGGNTIYF

V: TRBV6-6
J: TRBJ2-2
D: .
size: .
DNA: TGTGCCAGCAGTTACCTTGGCGGGGCTGGCGGGGAGCTGTTTTTT
CDR3: CASSYLGGAGGELFF

V: TRBV20-1
J: TRBJ1-1
D: .
size: .
DNA: TGCAGCCAGACAGAGAACACTGAAGCTTTCTTT
CDR3: CSQTENTEAFF

V: TRBV6-2/TRBV6-3
J: TRBJ2-7
D: TRBD1
size: .
DNA: TGTGCCAGCAGCCCCAGGACAGGTAGCTGGGAGCAGTACTTC
CDR3: CASSPRTGSWEQYF

V: TRBV27
J: TRBJ2-7
D: .
size: .
DNA: TGTGCCAGCAGTTTAAATTCAGCCTACGAGCAGTACTTC
CDR3: CASSLNSAYEQYF

V: TRBV9
J: TRBJ2-5
D: TRBD2
size: .
DNA: TGTGCCAGCAGCAAAAGCGGGGGGCCCGTTAGAGAGACCCAGTACTTC
CDR3: CASSKSGGPVRETQYF

V: TRBV6-1
J: TRBJ2-7
D: TRBD1
size: .
DNA: TGTGCCAGCAGTGAGGGACAGACCTACGAGCAGTACTTC
CDR3: CASSEGQTYEQYF

V: TRBV7-9
J: TRBJ2-5
D: .
size: few
DNA: TGTGCCAGCAGCTTAGTCCGAGACAGCCAAGAGACCCAGTACTTC
CDR3: CASSLVRDSQETQYF

V: TRBV5-4
J: TRBJ2-3
D: .
size: .
DNA: TGTGCCAGCAGCTTTTCTGGGGGGGCGTCAGATACGCAGTATTTT
CDR3: CASSFSGGASDTQYF

V: TRBV2
J: TRBJ1-2
D: .
size: .
DNA: TGTGCCAGCAGTGCCCCGGGACAAGGTGAATATGGCTACACCTTC
CDR3: CASSAPGQGEYGYTF

V: TRBV18
J: TRBJ2-4
D: TRBD1
size: once
DNA: TGTGCCAGCTCACCTTTGCCCGGGACAGGGGGCACCATTCAGTACTTC
CDR3: CASSPLPGTGGTIQYF

V: TRBV6-1
J: TRBJ2-1
D: .
size: .
DNA: TGTGCCAGCAGTGACAACTACAATGAGCAGTTCTTC
CDR3: CASSDNYNEQFF

V: TRBV5-1
J: TRBJ1-4
D: .
size: .
DNA: TGCGCCAGCAGCTCGAGCCTAGGGGGAACTAATGAAAAACTGTTTTTT
CDR3: CASSSSLGGTNEKLFF

V: TRBV10-3
J: TRBJ1-3
D: .
size: .
DNA: TGTGCCATCAGTGAGTCGCCAGTCTCTGGAAACACCATATATTTT
CDR3: CAISESPVSGNTIYF

V: TRBV7-2
J: TRBJ2-5
D: .
size: .
DNA: TGTGCCAGCAGCTTAGTTTCCGACATCCAAGAGACCCAGTACTTC
CDR3: CASSLVSDIQETQYF

V: TRBV7-9
J: TRBJ2-1
D: .
size: .
DNA: TGTGCCAGCAGCCCAGCAGACAGGAGCTCCTACAATGAGCAGTTCTTC
CDR3: CASSPADRSSYNEQFF